The next 23 T cell receptor beta chains were all read from a single sample in a study of OX40 agonist ivuxolimab in advanced cancers. Profiled with immunoSEQ multiplex PCR; TCRdb holds only in-frame clones, not every one. In the table there are around 63,000 clones, approximately 80% of which are singletons. The material sequenced was CD4+ or CD8+ T cells sorted from blood, taken in a trial of the OX40 agonist ivuxolimab. These receptors all come from an adult with an advanced solid tumor such as melanoma, head and neck, liver or kidney cancer.

The gene calls are TRBV28 and TRBJ2-1; 10 nucleotides match TRBD2. The CDR3 has 15 residues. Trimming took 6 bases from V and 6 from J; bases not matched to a gene: 8. Germline CDR1 and CDR2: MDHEN and SYDVKM. This CDR3 is CASSLLAGAINEQFF. The CDR3 DNA reads as TGTGCCAGCAGCCTTCTAGCGGGGGCGATCAATGAGCAGTTCTTC.

The V and J genes are TRBV9 and TRBJ1-6; 7 bases are shared with TRBD1. The CDR3 is 16 residues long. Germline assignment: CDR1 SGDLS and CDR2 YYNGEE. With V trimmed by 1 base and J by 8 bases, 9 bases remained unmatched. The CDR3 protein is CASSVMGQGVDSPLHF. DNA for the CDR3: TGTGCCAGCAGCGTAATGGGGCAGGGGGTGGATTCACCCCTCCACTTT.

The chain combines TRBV28 with TRBJ2-1; possibly TRBD1 or TRBD2 for D (5 bases each). V dropped 1 base and J dropped 0 bases, with 10 bases sitting between them. The CDR3 loop spans 16 amino acids. In germline, CDR1 is MDHEN, CDR2 SYDVKM. DNA for the CDR3: TGTGCCAGCAGTTTATACGGGACGAGCTCCTACAATGAGCAGTTCTTC. Translating it yields CASSLYGTSSYNEQFF. Filled out from reference TRBV28 and TRBJ2-1, the complete variable domain reads DVKVTQSSRYLVKRTGEKVFLECVQDMDHENMFWYRQDPGLGLRLIYFSYDVKMKEKGDIPEGYSVSREKKERFSLILESASTNQTSMYLCASSLYGTSSYNEQFFGPGTRLTVL.

The genes are TRBV9 and TRBJ1-4; a possible D gene is TRBD1 (5 bases). The germline gives CDR1 SGDLS, CDR2 YYNGEE. The CDR3 has 14 amino acids. Trimming took off 1 base at V and 7 bases at J, with 11 bases between the two ends. The CDR3 sequence: CASSVKGNGEKLFF. The CDR3 DNA reads as TGTGCCAGCAGCGTAAAGGGGAACGGTGAAAAACTGTTTTTT.

The V call is TRBV19, the J call TRBJ2-5, with 7 nucleotides matching TRBD1. V was clipped by 2 bases and J by 3 bases; unmatched bases: 15. The germline gives CDR1 LNHDA, CDR2 SQIVND (reference sequence). This CDR3 is built from 18 residues. The CDR3, as DNA: TGTGCCAGTAGTATAATGGGGGTAACAGGGGACGGTAAAGAGACCCAGTACTTC. Protein: CASSIMGVTGDGKETQYF.

This clone was observed a single time. J is TRBJ2-1 and V is TRBV6-4; the D is unclear. Trimming left V 2 bases short and J 4 bases short, with 6 bases between. CDR3 length: 13 residues. CDR1 MRHNA and CDR2 SNTAGT come from the germline V gene. In DNA form, the CDR3 reads TGTGCCAGCAGTGACGGCCGATACAATGAGCAGTTCTTC. It encodes CASSDGRYNEQFF.

The chain recombines TRBV5-4 with TRBJ2-1, with D possibly TRBD1 on 5 matching bases. CDR1 and CDR2 (germline): SGHNT, YYREEE (reference sequence). V was trimmed by 3 bases and J by 0 bases, leaving 13 bases between them. This CDR3 contains 16 residues. CDR3 nucleotide sequence: TGTGCCAGCAGCTCCGGACACCCGAGCTCCTACAATGAGCAGTTCTTC. Translated, it gives CASSSGHPSSYNEQFF.

This chain joins TRBV19 and TRBJ1-2, with D maybe TRBD1 (5 bases). Germline loops: CDR1 LNHDA, CDR2 SQIVND (reference sequence). The V end lost 1 base, the J end lost 4 bases, and 7 bases lay between the germline ends. The CDR3 contains 13 residues. CDR3 sequence (DNA): TGTGCCAGTAGTATAGGACAGACCTATGGCTACACCTTC. This gives the protein CASSIGQTYGYTF.

This clone was recorded only once. The rearrangement links TRBV28 to TRBJ2-2; 8 bases fit TRBD1. Per germline, CDR1 MDHEN and CDR2 SYDVKM. J was trimmed by 7 bases and V by 6 bases; bases with no gene match: 10. This CDR3 comprises 15 residues. CDR3 amino acids: CASSGTGPLGGELFF. In DNA form, the CDR3 reads TGTGCCAGCAGCGGGACAGGTCCTTTAGGCGGGGAGCTGTTTTTT. Looking up the rest from reference TRBV28 and TRBJ2-2 gives the full variable domain: DVKVTQSSRYLVKRTGEKVFLECVQDMDHENMFWYRQDPGLGLRLIYFSYDVKMKEKGDIPEGYSVSREKKERFSLILESASTNQTSMYLCASSGTGPLGGELFFGEGSRLTVL.

This clone has more than one count but fewer than ten. This rearrangement joins TRBV7-3 to TRBJ2-1; tentative D call: TRBD2 (6 bases). CDR1 and CDR2 from the germline V gene are SGHTA and FQGTGA. The CDR3 has 16 amino acids. V lost 5 bases to trimming and J lost 10 bases, with 24 bases between them. CDR3: CASSGEVGRPNGEQFF. The CDR3, as DNA: TGTGCCAGCAGCGGGGAGGTAGGGCGCCCGAACGGCGAGCAGTTCTTC. The complete variable domain, with remaining parts taken from reference TRBV7-3 and TRBJ2-1, reads GAGVSQTPSNKVTEKGKYVELRCDPISGHTALYWYRQSLGQGPEFLIYFQGTGAADDSGLPNDRFFAVRPEGSVSTLKIQRTERGDSAVYLCASSGEVGRPNGEQFFGPGTRLTVL.

The chain carries TRBV18 and TRBJ2-7, with a weak D call TRBD1 (6 bases). Germline V gene sequence: CDR1 KGHSH, CDR2 LQKENI. The length of the CDR3 is 12 residues. Trimming removed 0 bases from V and 6 bases from J, with 6 bases in between. CDR3 DNA sequence: TGTGCCAGCTCACCACCCAGGGGCGAGCAGTACTTC. This codes for CASSPPRGEQYF.

V and J are TRBV6-1 and TRBJ1-5; D remains unclear. With 2 bases removed from V and 0 bases from J, the gap between germline ends came to 11 bases. Germline assignment: CDR1 MNHNS and CDR2 SASEGT. This CDR3 has 16 amino acids. DNA for the CDR3: TGTGCCAGCAGTGAATTCGGATCCTATAGCAATCAGCCCCAGCATTTT. Translated: CASSEFGSYSNQPQHF.

This clone was seen only once. The chain has TRBV18 and TRBJ2-1; possibly TRBD1 for D (5 bases). The CDR3 is 16 residues long. The germline gives CDR1 KGHSH, CDR2 LQKENI. Deletions cut 0 bases from V and 4 bases from J, with 13 bases between. CDR3: CASSPPQGKDYNEQFF. CDR3 coding DNA: TGTGCCAGCTCACCACCTCAGGGTAAGGATTACAATGAGCAGTTCTTC. Looking up the rest from reference TRBV18 and TRBJ2-1 gives the full variable domain: NAGVMQNPRHLVRRRGQEARLRCSPMKGHSHVYWYRQLPEEGLKFMVYLQKENIIDESGMPKERFSAEFPKEGPSILRIQQVVRGDSAAYFCASSPPQGKDYNEQFFGPGTRLTVL.

This clone was detected a few times. This chain uses TRBV19 with TRBJ2-5, with D tentatively TRBD2 (6 bases). Per the germline V gene, CDR1 is LNHDA and CDR2 is SQIVND (reference sequence). Trimming removed 3 bases at V and 5 bases at J, with 13 bases between. The CDR3 length is 14 residues. CDR3: CASSMLEGYETQYF. The CDR3, as DNA: TGTGCCAGTAGTATGTTGGAGGGTTATGAGACCCAGTACTTC.

The chain combines TRBV5-1 with TRBJ2-7; D might be TRBD2 (6 bases). The J call could be wrong; TRBJ2-5 is a better fit for the DNA end. This CDR3 contains 15 residues. CDR1 is SGHRS, CDR2 YFSETQ, per germline. In DNA form, the CDR3 reads TGCGCCAGCAGCTTGGTGGGGGGTGGCCAAGAGACCCAGTACTTC. Amino acids: CASSLVGGGQETQYF.

V usage is TRBV7-8 and J usage is TRBJ2-3; maybe TRBD1 (5 bases). This CDR3 contains 16 residues. Germline values: CDR1 SGHVS, CDR2 FQNEAQ. V was clipped by 5 bases and J by 0 bases, with 15 bases between them. The CDR3 is CASSPWGETSTDTQYF. CDR3 sequence (DNA): TGTGCCAGCAGCCCATGGGGCGAAACTAGCACAGATACGCAGTATTTT. Full variable domain (missing parts from reference TRBV7-8 and TRBJ2-3): GAGVSQSPRYKVAKRGQDVALRCDPISGHVSLFWYQQALGQGPEFLTYFQNEAQLDKSGLPSDRFFAERPEGSVSTLKIQRTQQEDSAVYLCASSPWGETSTDTQYFGPGTRLTVL.

A note on this clone: The same CDR3 is also encoded by other DNA sequences in this sample. The rearrangement uses TRBV28 and TRBJ1-2, with D hard to call. Trimming took off 10 bases at V and 5 bases at J, with 11 bases between the two ends. Germline values: CDR1 MDHEN, CDR2 SYDVKM. The CDR3 loop spans 11 amino acids. The CDR3 coding sequence is TGTGCCACACGTAGGGCTTATGGCTACACCTTC. It specifies CATRRAYGYTF.

The chain recombines TRBV27 with TRBJ2-1; 9 bases fit TRBD2. V trimming: 2 bases; J trimming: 7 bases; junction bases outside the gene matches: 9. The length of the CDR3 is 16 residues. CDR1 and CDR2 from the germline V gene are MNHEY and SMNVEV (reference sequence). CDR3 coding DNA: TGTGCCAGCAGTTTAGGGCTAGCGGGGCTATGGAATGAGCAGTTCTTC. Translated: CASSLGLAGLWNEQFF.

This clone has a single count. The rearrangement uses TRBV6-1 and TRBJ2-5, with D possibly matching TRBD2 (6 bases). CDR3 length: 14 amino acids. Trimming shortened V by 2 bases and J by 6 bases, and 13 bases separated the two germline ends. Germline V gene data show CDR1 as MNHNS and CDR2 as SASEGT. CDR3: CASSEIVGRKTQYF. CDR3 nucleotides: TGTGCCAGCAGTGAAATCGTAGGGAGGAAGACCCAGTACTTC.

V gene TRBV7-9 combines with J gene TRBJ2-2; 8 nucleotides line up with TRBD2. Germline V CDR1 and CDR2: SEHNR, FQNEAQ (reference sequence). The V and J ends lost 5 bases and 0 bases, in that order; junction bases with no gene match: 11. This CDR3 has 18 amino acids. The CDR3 bases are TGTGCCAGCAGCGCCTCCCCCCTTAGCGGGACGAACACCGGGGAGCTGTTTTTT. Encoded protein: CASSASPLSGTNTGELFF.

The chain recombines TRBV5-6 with TRBJ1-4; D is perhaps TRBD1 (5 bases). The V gene lost 3 bases and the J gene lost 5 bases, with 8 bases spanning the gap. Germline V gives CDR1 SGHDT, CDR2 YYEEEE. This CDR3 is 13 amino acids long. The CDR3 sequence is CASSWGSNEKLFF. Here the CDR3 DNA reads TGTGCCAGCAGCTGGGGCTCGAATGAAAAACTGTTTTTT.

V is TRBV2 and J is TRBJ2-6; D remains unclear. The CDR3 extends over 14 amino acids. Per the germline V gene, CDR1 is SNHLY and CDR2 is FYNNEI. Trimming shortened V by 3 bases and J by 1 base, and 4 bases separated the two germline ends. In DNA, the CDR3 is TGTGCCAGCAGTGACAGGTCTGGGGCCAACGTCCTGACTTTC. Translating it yields CASSDRSGANVLTF.

The chain recombines TRBV11-2 with TRBJ2-3; 8 nucleotides align to TRBD2. This CDR3 is built from 18 residues. V trimming: 5 bases; J trimming: 3 bases; junction bases outside the gene matches: 16. The germline V gene has CDR1 SGHAT and CDR2 FQNNGV. The CDR3 nucleotides read TGTGCCAGCAGCCCCAGGGTAGCGGGGCTTCGGAGGACAGATACGCAGTATTTT. It encodes CASSPRVAGLRRTDTQYF.